These T cell receptor beta chains were read from a single sample in a study of T cells in tumors after PD-1 blockade. Measured with immunoSEQ multiplex PCR; TCRdb has only the in-frame clones, and not every one. The sample includes approximately 10,000 clones, more than 65% of them seen just once. Sequencing was performed on tumor tissue, taken after anti-PD-1 treatment. The source of these receptors is a human donor with basal cell carcinoma. CDR3s include the opening cysteine and the closing phenylalanine or tryptophan.

v_gene	j_gene	len	CDR3aa
TRBV29-1	TRBJ2-3	12	CSVQRDTDTQYF
TRBV19	TRBJ2-1	15	CASSIPRAFYNEQFF
TRBV6-2/TRBV6-3	TRBJ2-7	14	CASSSPGGVYEQYF
TRBV4-2	TRBJ2-2	15	CASSPPGQDEWELFF
TRBV6-5	TRBJ2-7	13	CASSANRDSEQYF
TRBV7-2	TRBJ2-7	13	CATGQGVSYEQYF
TRBV29-1	TRBJ1-5	14	CSVADRGGNQPQHF
TRBV24-1	TRBJ2-7	15	CATSDFSGGGYEQYF
TRBV28	TRBJ2-2	16	CASSRTRTSKGGELFF
TRBV6-2/TRBV6-3	TRBJ2-7	14	CASSYGTSIGEQYF
TRBV2	TRBJ2-7	13	CASSPGPPGEQYF
TRBV4-3	TRBJ2-3	15	CASSQDGTRTDTQYF
TRBV4-3	TRBJ2-3	14	CASSQDVGTDTQYF
TRBV28	TRBJ1-1	12	CASSPRITEAFF
TRBV27	TRBJ2-7	14	CASSRTGAQYEQYF
TRBV29-1	TRBJ1-3	15	CSAVDSLSSGNTIYF
TRBV29-1	TRBJ1-2	13	CSATTGADGGYTF
TRBV3-1/TRBV3-2	TRBJ1-2	15	CASSRNVGSNYGYTF
TRBV28	TRBJ2-7	15	CASSLPEGRGGEQYF
TRBV25-1	TRBJ2-7	15	CASSEVRGLFDEQYF
TRBV6-5	TRBJ1-2	15	CASSPRGQGPYGYTF
TRBV6-5	TRBJ2-1	15	CASSRSSGPLNEQFF
TRBV19	TRBJ2-7	13	CASSVEGWGEQYF
TRBV10-3	TRBJ1-3	13	CAITPATGNTIYF
TRBV4-3	TRBJ1-2	13	CASSQDRFYGYTF
TRBV27	TRBJ2-3	14	CASSALAGGPSWYF
TRBV18	TRBJ1-6	14	CASSSQGANSPLHF
TRBV7-3	TRBJ2-7	14	CASSLSGRADEQYF
TRBV19	TRBJ1-2	12	CASSPGSYGYTF
TRBV7-9	TRBJ2-2	18	CASSLSKGLATNTGELFF
TRBV24-1	TRBJ1-5	12	CAAGQGNQPQHF
TRBV10-3	TRBJ2-7	17	CAISEGGSGRMDYEQYF
TRBV7-8	TRBJ1-2	15	CASSLNYRDPEGYTF
TRBV3-1/TRBV3-2	TRBJ2-2	15	CASSQTPVGAGELFF
TRBV12-5	TRBJ2-3	12	CASGWTSDTQYF
TRBV28	TRBJ2-1	12	CASSLSYNEQFF
TRBV5-1	TRBJ1-3	17	CASSLGFGGNSGNTIYF
TRBV20-1	TRBJ1-5	14	CSASGRGRGQPQHF
TRBV7-9	TRBJ2-7	15	CASSLAEGVHYEQYF
TRBV7-3	TRBJ2-2	14	CASSLTSNTGELFF
TRBV30	TRBJ1-1	13	CAWRVDRATEAFF
TRBV4-2	TRBJ1-1	13	CASSQVTNTEAFF
TRBV4-3	TRBJ2-2	17	CASSQGLAGVTAGELFF
TRBV11-3	TRBJ2-7	15	CASSLGTSGRGEQYF
TRBV30	TRBJ1-1	10	CAWSNRVPFF
TRBV7-6	TRBJ2-7	16	CASSPPGGTGGSEQYF
TRBV2	TRBJ2-4	15	CASSPGAKAKNIQYF
TRBV5-1	TRBJ1-2	14	CASSSGTDNYGYTF
TRBV5-6	TRBJ1-1	12	CASSLEVGEAFF
TRBV4-3	TRBJ1-2	16	CASSRALEGTVGGYTF